These 5 T cell receptor beta chains were all obtained from the same sample, sequenced in a study of CD8 T cells in Susac syndrome (dated by TCRdb to about 2019). Libraries were made using the immunoSEQ multiplex PCR assay. RNA was extracted using the RNeasy kit, and roughly 0.5 to 1 microgram was reverse transcribed with random hexamers. TCRdb reprocessed the public reads (quality trimming at Q25 with fastp, clone calling with MiXCR) and kept in-frame beta chains. Under each unique CDR3 protein, matching rows form one entry showing the most common genes and DNA. The sample table contains approximately 260,000 distinct CDR3 sequences; only one count was recorded for 95% to 97% of them. 0.08% to 0.11% of the sample belongs to the ten largest clones. The sequenced sample consisted of CD4+ T cells from PBMCs. These receptor sequences come from a human donor with Susac syndrome.

The CDR3 DNA follows: TGTGCCAGCAGCTTAGATGTGAACACTGAAGCTTTCTTT. Translating gives CASSLDVNTEAFF. This chain joins TRBV7-8 and TRBJ1-1, with unresolved D. V lost 1 base to trimming and J lost 0 bases, with 3 bases between them. The CDR3 length is 13 residues. Germline CDR1 reads SGHVS; CDR2 reads FQNEAQ. The whole variable domain, remainder taken from reference TRBV7-8 and TRBJ1-1, is GAGVSQSPRYKVAKRGQDVALRCDPISGHVSLFWYQQALGQGPEFLTYFQNEAQLDKSGLPSDRFFAERPEGSVSTLKIQRTQQEDSAVYLCASSLDVNTEAFFGQGTRLTVV.

The CDR3 sequence: CASSLAGQLNYGYTF. The CDR3 DNA reads as TGCGCCAGCAGCTTGGCGGGGCAGCTTAACTATGGCTACACCTTC. The V call is TRBV5-1, the J call TRBJ1-2, with D perhaps TRBD1 (5 bases). The CDR3 loop spans 15 amino acids. Trimming removed 0 bases from V and 1 base from J, with 10 bases in between. Germline V gives CDR1 SGHRS, CDR2 YFSETQ. Using reference TRBV5-1 and TRBJ1-2 for the parts outside the CDR3, the full variable domain is KAGVTQTPRYLIKTRGQQVTLSCSPISGHRSVSWYQQTPGQGLQFLFEYFSETQRNKGNFPGRFSGRQFSNSRSEMNVSTLELGDSALYLCASSLAGQLNYGYTFGSGTRLTVV.

V is TRBV5-1 and J is TRBJ1-1; D is unresolved. The CDR3 has 14 residues. The germline V gene encodes CDR1 SGHRS and CDR2 YFSETQ. V was trimmed by 4 bases and J by 0 bases, leaving 10 bases between them. This CDR3 is CASSLQPLNTEAFF. The CDR3 bases are TGCGCCAGCAGCCTACAGCCCCTGAACACTGAAGCTTTCTTT. The full variable domain, rest sourced from reference TRBV5-1 and TRBJ1-1, is KAGVTQTPRYLIKTRGQQVTLSCSPISGHRSVSWYQQTPGQGLQFLFEYFSETQRNKGNFPGRFSGRQFSNSRSEMNVSTLELGDSALYLCASSLQPLNTEAFFGQGTRLTVV.

This clonotype showed up just once. V is TRBV9 and J is TRBJ1-5, with TRBD1 as a possible D gene (6 bases). V was shortened by 0 bases and J by 0 bases, with 7 bases between the two germline ends. Germline CDR1 and CDR2: SGDLS and YYNGEE. CDR3 length equals 15 residues. The CDR3 region is CASSVAGASNQPQHF. CDR3 DNA: TGTGCCAGCAGCGTAGCAGGGGCTAGCAATCAGCCCCAGCATTTT.

This chain links TRBV29-1 with TRBJ2-1; TRBD2 matches at 13 bases. CDR1 is SQVTM, CDR2 ANQGSEA, per germline. J lost 9 bases, V lost 6 bases, and 8 bases had no gene match. The CDR3 extends over 14 amino acids. CDR3 sequence: CSVGLAGVGGEQFF. The CDR3 DNA reads TGCAGCGTCGGACTAGCGGGAGTCGGTGGTGAGCAGTTCTTC.